These 5 T cell receptor beta chains were sequenced from one sample in a study of blood T cell repertoires in COVID-19 (TCRdb year 2020). The library was generated by the immunoSEQ multiplex PCR assay. The table was pulled from immuneACCESS by TCRdb, which kept in-frame rearrangements only. Such tables lose some clones; where checked, under half of the loss comes from unresolved V genes, and the rest has no known cause. The sample table holds over 70,000 clones, of which about nine tenths were seen once. Of the sample, over 5.5% falls within the top ten clones. The sequencing input was peripheral blood. The source is a man between 18 and 29 years old with COVID-19, enrolled during active disease.

This rearrangement joins TRBV10-3 to TRBJ1-2; a possible D gene is TRBD1 (5 bases). This CDR3 has 18 amino acids. CDR1 and CDR2 from the germline V gene are ENHRY and SYGVKD. Trimming left V 4 bases short and J 0 bases short, with 21 bases between. In DNA, the CDR3 is TGTGCCATCAGTGGCCCCTTGGGGAGGGGAGATCCTAACTATGGCTACACCTTC. It codes for CAISGPLGRGDPNYGYTF.

V and J are TRBV10-3 and TRBJ1-2; tentative D call: TRBD1 (5 bases). This CDR3 is built from 14 residues. Per the germline V gene, CDR1 is ENHRY and CDR2 is SYGVKD. Trimming removed 4 bases from V and 6 bases from J, with 15 bases in between. Here the CDR3 DNA reads TGTGCCATCAGTGCCGCGAACAGGCCAAATGGCTACACCTTC. Amino acid sequence: CAISAANRPNGYTF.

The V and J genes are TRBV2 and TRBJ2-7, with D maybe TRBD2 (5 bases). The CDR3 is made up of 15 amino acids. CDR1 is SNHLY and CDR2 is FYNNEI in the germline V gene. Trimming stripped 8 bases from V and 0 bases from J, with 17 bases between. The CDR3, as DNA: TGTGCCAGCCAATCCGGGGTCCTTCTCTCCTACGAGCAGTACTTC. Residues: CASQSGVLLSYEQYF.

The chain links TRBV7-2 to TRBJ2-3; D ambiguous. This CDR3 spans 15 amino acids. With 1 base removed from V and 0 bases from J, the gap between germline ends came to 8 bases. Germline CDR1 is SGHTA and CDR2 is FQGNSA. In nucleotides, the CDR3 is TGTGCCAGCAGCTTAGAAGCTTCGAGCACAGATACGCAGTATTTT. It specifies CASSLEASSTDTQYF. Together with reference TRBV7-2 and TRBJ2-3, the CDR3 gives the full variable domain: GAGVSQSPSNKVTEKGKDVELRCDPISGHTALYWYRQSLGQGLEFLIYFQGNSAPDKSGLPSDRFSAERTGGSVSTLTIQRTQQEDSAVYLCASSLEASSTDTQYFGPGTRLTVL.

The chain carries TRBV11-3 and TRBJ1-4; 7 nucleotides agree with TRBD1. With V trimmed by 0 bases and J by 5 bases, 3 bases remained unmatched. In germline, CDR1 is SGHNT, CDR2 YENEEA. CDR3 size: 15 residues. CDR3 region: CASSLETGTNEKLFF. The CDR3 nucleotides are TGTGCCAGCAGCTTAGAGACAGGGACAAATGAAAAACTGTTTTTT.